This T cell receptor beta chain was recorded in a study of T cells in Graves' hyperthyroidism and ophthalmopathy. Trimming stripped 3 bases from V and 7 bases from J, with 10 bases between. This CDR3 spans 14 amino acids. Germline V gives CDR1 MNHEY, CDR2 SMNVEV (reference sequence). Study-wide findings and caveats: Ophthalmopathy was identified by the model a median 6.5 months ahead of onset. Within blood appeared most thyroid clonotypes that had expanded above 0.001.

This clonotype was detected ten times or more. The antigen is unknown. Uncontrolled infections, other autoimmune diseases, pregnancy or lactation led to exclusion of patients. Fresh peripheral blood, about 9.9 ml, yielded the PBMCs. Amplification yielded TCR beta CDR3 regions, with RNA transcripts as the source. TCR CDR3 underwent first-round RT-PCR with the HTBI primer set. One entry per CDR3 protein results from TCRdb running MiXCR on the multiplex PCR reads. The data contain some 600,000 distinct CDR3 sequences, roughly 13% of them seen just once; the ten biggest clones take up 5.8%. The origin of this receptor is a woman aged 25 to 39 with Graves' hyperthyroidism that later progressed to Graves' ophthalmopathy. The material sequenced was blood. The chain has TRBV27 and TRBJ1-6; D gene uncertain. The CDR3 loop is CASSLRRLNSPLHF. DNA of the CDR3: TGTGCCAGCAGTTTGCGACGGTTAAATTCACCCCTCCACTTT.